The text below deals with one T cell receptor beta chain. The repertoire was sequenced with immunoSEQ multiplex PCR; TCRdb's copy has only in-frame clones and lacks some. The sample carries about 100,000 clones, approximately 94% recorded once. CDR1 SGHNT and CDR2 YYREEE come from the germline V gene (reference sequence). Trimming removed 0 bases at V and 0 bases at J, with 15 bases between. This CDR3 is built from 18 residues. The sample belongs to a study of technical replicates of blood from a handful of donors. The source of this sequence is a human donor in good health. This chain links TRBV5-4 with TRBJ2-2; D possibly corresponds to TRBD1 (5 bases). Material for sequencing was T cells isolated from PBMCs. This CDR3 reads CASSLAVKKGTNTGELFF. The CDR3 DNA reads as TGTGCCAGCAGCTTGGCCGTAAAGAAGGGGACGAACACCGGGGAGCTGTTTTTT.